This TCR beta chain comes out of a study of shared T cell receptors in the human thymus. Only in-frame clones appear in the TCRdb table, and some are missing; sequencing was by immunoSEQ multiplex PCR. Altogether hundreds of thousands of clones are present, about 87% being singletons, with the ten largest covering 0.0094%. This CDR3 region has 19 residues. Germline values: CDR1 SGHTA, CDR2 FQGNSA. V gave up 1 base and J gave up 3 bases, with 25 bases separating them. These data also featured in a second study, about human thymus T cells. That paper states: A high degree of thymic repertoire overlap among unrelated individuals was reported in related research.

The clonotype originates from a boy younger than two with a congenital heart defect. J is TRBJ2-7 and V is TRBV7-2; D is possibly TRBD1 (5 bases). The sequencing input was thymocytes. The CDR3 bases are TGTGCCAGCAGCTTAGAACGGTCAGGGAAGCTATTAATAGACTACGAGCAGTACTTC. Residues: CASSLERSGKLLIDYEQYF.